Shown below are 27 T cell receptor beta chains from a single sample sequenced in a study of monozygotic twins with inflammatory bowel disease. TCRdb reprocessed the 5' RACE reads and stores each CDR3 protein as one record, lacking DNA. Its table lists a few hundred thousand distinct CDR3 sequences. Sequenced input: blood. Every receptor here comes from a human donor with ulcerative colitis or Crohn's disease, or a healthy co-twin of an affected twin (not recorded which).

The chain links TRBV5-1 to TRBJ2-2; TCRdb outputs TRBD1, but without DNA this stays unchecked. Germline loops: CDR1 SGHRS, CDR2 YFSETQ. This CDR3 contains 17 residues. CDR3 protein: CASSWESGISDTGELFF.

V gene TRBV27 combines with J gene TRBJ1-4; the D call from TCRdb, TRBD1, cannot be confirmed without DNA. This CDR3 has 15 residues. Germline CDR1 is MNHEY and CDR2 is SMNVEV (reference sequence). The chain's CDR3 is CASSTRQGVGEKLFF.

The chain combines TRBV25-1 with TRBJ2-5; the D gene TCRdb calls, TRBD2, cannot be checked with no DNA. The CDR3 length is 18 residues. Germline-derived CDR1 and CDR2 are MGHDK and SYGVNS. Here the CDR3 reads CASSESSGGRLFAETQYF. Variable domain in full (rest from reference TRBV25-1 and TRBJ2-5): EADIYQTPRYLVIGTGKKITLECSQTMGHDKMYWYQQDPGMELHLIHYSYGVNSTEKGDLSSESTVSRIRTEHFPLTLESARPSHTSQYLCASSESSGGRLFAETQYFGPGTRLLVL.

The J gene is TRBJ1-2, the V gene TRBV12-3 or TRBV12-4. This CDR3 region has 12 residues. The CDR3 protein is CASSFGDYGYTF.

The chain is built from TRBV24-1 and TRBJ1-2; TCRdb indicates TRBD1, and absent DNA this call remains unverified. This CDR3 comprises 14 residues. Germline V gene sequence: CDR1 KGHDR, CDR2 SFDVKD. The CDR3 sequence is CATSDTRQGYGYTF.

V is TRBV7-2 and J is TRBJ2-1; without DNA, the TCRdb call of TRBD2 cannot be checked. This CDR3 contains 15 residues. The germline V gene has CDR1 SGHTA and CDR2 FQGNSA. The CDR3 here is CASSRTSGGENEQFF.

V and J are TRBV5-1 and TRBJ2-1; the TRBD1 assignment by TCRdb is unverifiable without DNA. The CDR3 extends over 15 amino acids. Looked up from germline, CDR1 is SGHRS and CDR2 is YFSETQ. The CDR3 is CASSLGSGVINEQFF.

The gene calls are TRBV30 and TRBJ2-1; the D call from TCRdb, TRBD1, cannot be confirmed without DNA. The CDR3 consists of 11 residues. Germline V gene data show CDR1 as GTSNPN and CDR2 as SVGIG (reference sequence). The CDR3 protein is CACQGANEQFF.

This rearrangement joins TRBV20-1 to TRBJ2-5; TCRdb reports TRBD1, a call that lacks DNA to check it against. Germline CDR1 and CDR2: DFQATT and SNEGSKA (reference sequence). The CDR3 contains 18 residues. This CDR3 reads CSARDPSGGGTFQETQYF.

This chain connects TRBV24-1 to TRBJ2-7. The germline V gene has CDR1 KGHDR and CDR2 SFDVKD. The CDR3 totals 13 residues. The CDR3 reads CATSDGSAYEQYF.

The chain couples TRBV6-1 to TRBJ2-3; the D call of TRBD2 rests on TCRdb alone, since no DNA is present to check it. The germline CDR1 and CDR2 sequences are MNHNS and SASEGT. The CDR3 is made up of 15 amino acids. The CDR3 loop is CASTPLGLNPDTQYF.

This chain connects TRBV6-2 or TRBV6-3 to TRBJ2-7; TCRdb designates TRBD2, a call that cannot be tested without DNA. Germline-derived CDR1 and CDR2 are MNHEY and SVGEGT. The CDR3 totals 13 residues. The CDR3 loop is CASKGTRGYEQYF.

The genes are TRBV4-3 and TRBJ2-7; the TRBD1 assignment by TCRdb is unverifiable without DNA. Germline V gene sequence: CDR1 LGHNA, CDR2 YSLEER. The CDR3 is 14 residues long. The CDR3 sequence: CASSQDGAVGKQYF.

This chain connects TRBV27 to TRBJ2-2. The CDR3 has 14 residues. The germline V gene has CDR1 MNHEY and CDR2 SMNVEV (reference sequence). CDR3 region: CASSFGPYTGELFF.

V is TRBV6-5 and J is TRBJ2-7; TCRdb lists TRBD1, though no DNA is available to test this call. CDR3 length: 13 amino acids. Germline CDR1 and CDR2: MNHEY and SVGAGI. Here the CDR3 reads CASSKGQLYEQYF.

The chain employs TRBV19 and TRBJ1-6; with no DNA, the TCRdb D assignment of TRBD1 cannot be verified. The germline gives CDR1 LNHDA, CDR2 SQIVND (reference sequence). This CDR3 region has 15 residues. This chain's CDR3 is CASSMKWGLNSPLHF. The variable domain in full, with the rest retrieved from reference TRBV19 and TRBJ1-6, is DGGITQSPKYLFRKEGQNVTLSCEQNLNHDAMYWYRQDPGQGLRLIYYSQIVNDFQKGDIAEGYSVSREKKESFPLTVTSAQKNPTAFYLCASSMKWGLNSPLHFGNGTRLTVT.

The gene calls are TRBV29-1 and TRBJ1-1. The CDR3 covers 13 residues. The germline V gene encodes CDR1 SQVTM and CDR2 ANQGSEA. The CDR3 loop is CSAGQVPNTEAFF.

CDR3 sequence reads: CASSVQDANTGELFF. The V gene is TRBV9, the J gene TRBJ2-2. Germline CDR1 and CDR2: SGDLS and YYNGEE. The CDR3 runs 15 residues.

The rearrangement links TRBV7-2 to TRBJ2-7. The CDR3 contains 13 residues. The germline V gene encodes CDR1 SGHTA and CDR2 FQGNSA. The CDR3 loop reads CASSTWTDGEQYF.

The chain employs TRBV4-3 and TRBJ1-6. In germline, CDR1 is LGHNA, CDR2 YSLEER. CDR3 length equals 15 residues. CDR3 sequence reads: CASSQGRGSSSPLHF.

The chain employs TRBV7-2 and TRBJ1-6; TCRdb reports TRBD1, a call that lacks DNA to check it against. CDR1 is SGHTA and CDR2 is FQGNSA in the germline V gene. CDR3 size: 15 residues. The CDR3 protein is CASSLVTGDNSPLHF.

The V call is TRBV12-3 or TRBV12-4, the J call TRBJ1-6; the TRBD1 assignment by TCRdb is unverifiable without DNA. This CDR3 has 15 residues. The CDR3 sequence is CASRQGGTLGSPLHF.

The V and J genes are TRBV6-2 or TRBV6-3 and TRBJ1-4; with no DNA, the TCRdb D assignment of TRBD1 cannot be verified. CDR1 MNHEY and CDR2 SVGEGT come from the germline V gene. The CDR3 extends over 16 amino acids. CDR3 protein: CASRRPGHTTNEKLFF.

This chain's CDR3 is CASSSTSGGALGETQYF. The chain has TRBV7-9 and TRBJ2-5; TCRdb returns TRBD2, unconfirmable since there is no DNA. This CDR3 is built from 17 residues. Germline V lookup: CDR1 SEHNR, CDR2 FQNEAQ (reference sequence).

The CDR3 sequence is CASSYRQGGEETQYF. The genes are TRBV6-5 and TRBJ2-5; absent DNA, TCRdb's TRBD1 call cannot be checked. The germline V gene has CDR1 MNHEY and CDR2 SVGAGI. The CDR3 extends over 15 amino acids.

This chain joins TRBV3-1 and TRBJ2-2. The CDR3 runs to 15 residues. From germline, CDR1 is LGHDT and CDR2 YNNKEL (reference sequence). CDR3 in amino acids: CASSLGRLNTGELFF.

The CDR3 loop reads CSVADGAGQGASNQPQHF. This sequence joins TRBV29-1 and TRBJ1-5; the TCRdb call, TRBD1, lacks DNA for checking. The CDR3 runs to 18 residues. CDR1 and CDR2 (germline): SQVTM, ANQGSEA.